Listed below are T cell receptor beta chains from one sample, sequenced in a study of naive and memory T cell subsets. TCRdb re-derived calls from the 5' RACE reads in MiXCR, one entry per CDR3 protein. Here the sample spans about 25,000 distinct CDR3 sequences, approximately 22% being singletons. These receptor sequences come from a female donor in good health. CDR3s include the opening cysteine and the closing phenylalanine or tryptophan. D genes are given only for firm matches. Some rows have no size entry. The others give once, few or many, or a class for an expanded clone.

J gene: TRBJ2-4
D gene: TRBD2
clone size: many
V gene: TRBV13
CDR3 protein: CASSSTTRLAGATKNIQYF
CDR3 DNA: TGTGCCAGCAGCTCGACGACCCGACTAGCGGGAGCTACCAAAAACATTCAGTACTTC

J gene: TRBJ2-6
D gene: .
clone size: .
V gene: TRBV6-1
CDR3 protein: CASSEQSSGANVLTF
CDR3 DNA: TGTGCCAGCAGTGAACAGAGCTCTGGGGCCAACGTCCTGACTTTC

J gene: TRBJ2-4
D gene: TRBD1
clone size: .
V gene: TRBV5-6
CDR3 protein: CASSLLGTGSHIQYF
CDR3 DNA: TGTGCCAGCAGCTTGTTGGGGACAGGGTCCCACATTCAGTACTTC

J gene: TRBJ2-6
D gene: .
clone size: .
V gene: TRBV4-3
CDR3 protein: CASSQEVASSGANVLTF
CDR3 DNA: TGCGCCAGCAGCCAAGAGGTGGCCTCCTCTGGGGCCAACGTCCTGACTTTC

J gene: TRBJ1-1
D gene: .
clone size: few
V gene: TRBV20-1
CDR3 protein: CSARDHTRVATNTEAFF
CDR3 DNA: TGCAGTGCTAGAGATCACACACGCGTGGCGACAAACACTGAAGCTTTCTTT

J gene: TRBJ2-3
D gene: TRBD2
clone size: few
V gene: TRBV29-1
CDR3 protein: CSVDILAGEKADTQYF
CDR3 DNA: TGCAGCGTTGATATACTAGCGGGAGAAAAGGCAGATACGCAGTATTTT

J gene: TRBJ1-5
D gene: .
clone size: .
V gene: TRBV20-1
CDR3 protein: CSARWVTGQPQHF
CDR3 DNA: TGCAGTGCTAGATGGGTAACTGGTCAGCCCCAGCATTTT

J gene: TRBJ2-1
D gene: TRBD2
clone size: .
V gene: TRBV10-3
CDR3 protein: CAISELAATYNEQFF
CDR3 DNA: TGTGCCATCAGTGAACTAGCGGCCACCTACAATGAGCAGTTCTTC

J gene: TRBJ2-3
D gene: TRBD2
clone size: medium-sized
V gene: TRBV6-5
CDR3 protein: CASSLLAGDAAQYF
CDR3 DNA: TGTGCCAGCAGTTTGCTAGCGGGAGATGCCGCGCAGTATTTT

J gene: TRBJ1-1
D gene: .
clone size: many
V gene: TRBV5-1
CDR3 protein: CASSFWTSNTEAFF
CDR3 DNA: TGCGCCAGCAGCTTTTGGACCTCGAACACTGAAGCTTTCTTT

J gene: TRBJ2-1
D gene: TRBD1
clone size: .
V gene: TRBV6-6
CDR3 protein: CASSSGTGLEQFF
CDR3 DNA: TGTGCCAGCAGCTCCGGGACAGGGCTTGAGCAGTTCTTC

J gene: TRBJ2-7
D gene: TRBD1
clone size: many
V gene: TRBV7-6
CDR3 protein: CASSLTRDRGGYEQYF
CDR3 DNA: TGTGCCAGCAGCTTAACCCGGGACAGGGGTGGCTACGAGCAGTACTTC

J gene: TRBJ2-7
D gene: .
clone size: .
V gene: TRBV7-6
CDR3 protein: CASSLVPGSYEQYF
CDR3 DNA: TGTGCCAGCAGCTTAGTTCCAGGTTCCTACGAGCAGTACTTC

J gene: TRBJ2-1
D gene: TRBD2
clone size: .
V gene: TRBV9
CDR3 protein: CASSGGRGVYNEQFF
CDR3 DNA: TGTGCCAGCAGCGGAGGGCGGGGGGTGTACAATGAGCAGTTCTTC

J gene: TRBJ1-5
D gene: .
clone size: .
V gene: TRBV7-2
CDR3 protein: CASSHGTANQPQHF
CDR3 DNA: TGTGCCAGCAGCCACGGGACCGCTAATCAGCCCCAGCATTTT

J gene: TRBJ2-3
D gene: TRBD2
clone size: many
V gene: TRBV5-4
CDR3 protein: CASSTPTSGSRSDTQYF
CDR3 DNA: TGTGCCAGCAGCACACCTACTAGCGGGAGTAGGTCAGATACGCAGTATTTT

J gene: TRBJ2-5
D gene: TRBD1
clone size: many
V gene: TRBV29-1
CDR3 protein: CSALTGFETQYF
CDR3 DNA: TGCAGCGCCTTGACAGGGTTCGAGACCCAGTACTTC

J gene: TRBJ2-1
D gene: TRBD2
clone size: once
V gene: TRBV20-1
CDR3 protein: CSARGLADNEQFF
CDR3 DNA: TGCAGTGCTAGGGGACTAGCGGACAATGAGCAGTTCTTC